This T cell receptor (beta chain) was recovered during a study of blood T cell repertoires in COVID-19. In the study overall: The United States, Italy and Spain were the sources of the acute and convalescent COVID-19 samples.

The assay was immunoSEQ multiplex PCR, and TCRdb's table has in-frame clones only and misses some. The table has 50,000 to 60,000 clones, roughly 86% seen once. Germline CDR1 and CDR2: SNHLY and FYNNEI. The V and J ends lost 1 base and 6 bases respectively, with 9 bases between them. CDR3 length: 13 residues. Material for sequencing was peripheral blood. This sequence joins TRBV2 and TRBJ1-2; D not resolved. The receptor's source is a man between 60 and 75 years old with active COVID-19. The CDR3 coding sequence is TGTGCCAGCAGTGAAGGATCCGGGGATGGCTACACCTTC. Its protein product is CASSEGSGDGYTF.